What follows are 7 T cell receptor beta chains derived from one specimen sequenced in a study of vaccination and CD4 T cells after COVID-19. Sequencing of DNA taken from cultured CD4+ T cells relied on the Oncomine TCR Beta short-read assay. One entry per CDR3 protein, called by TCRdb with MiXCR from the PCR reads. The data show around 15,000 distinct CDR3 sequences, with under 60% seen just once and 15% to 20% held by the top ten. Antigen specificity for these receptors is unknown. Treatment defined: roughly 10-day PBMC culture with coronavirus spike peptide pools or control peptides (ViraFEST assay). The sequenced sample was CD4+ T cells from blood, cultured in vitro, obtained before SARS-CoV-2 vaccination. The receptors originated from a human donor who had recovered from COVID-19.

The V and J genes are TRBV18 and TRBJ2-7; the D gene is possibly TRBD2 (6 bases). The V gene lost 3 bases and the J gene lost 5 bases, with 8 bases spanning the gap. The germline gives CDR1 KGHSH, CDR2 LQKENI. CDR3 length: 12 residues. CDR3 nucleotides: TGTGCCAGCTCACCGCGGGACGACGAGCAGTACTTC. It codes for CASSPRDDEQYF.

A few counts support this clonotype. V gene TRBV15 combines with J gene TRBJ2-3; 7 nucleotides agree with TRBD2. The V segment lost 0 bases and the J segment 0 bases; nucleotides outside the gene matches: 12. The CDR3 totals 19 residues. Germline V gene data show CDR1 as LNHNV and CDR2 as YYDKDF (reference sequence). The CDR3 spells CATSRDAWGSSGSTDTQYF. The CDR3, as DNA: TGTGCCACCAGCAGAGATGCGTGGGGATCTAGCGGTAGCACAGATACGCAGTATTTT.

This chain uses TRBV20-1 with TRBJ2-3; 12 nucleotides match TRBD2. The CDR3 totals 14 residues. With 6 bases clipped from V and 2 bases from J, the junction kept 3 bases outside the gene matches. Germline-derived CDR1 and CDR2 are DFQATT and SNEGSKA (reference sequence). CDR3 nucleotide sequence: TGCAGTGCCACTAGCGGGGGGTACACAGATACGCAGTATTTT. This encodes CSATSGGYTDTQYF.

This chain connects TRBV19 to TRBJ2-5; 11 bases match TRBD2. CDR3 length: 15 residues. Germline CDR1 reads LNHDA; CDR2 reads SQIVND (reference sequence). V lost 4 bases and J lost 5; bases outside the gene matches: 6. CDR3 amino acids: CASSTRLAGRETQYF. CDR3 nucleotides: TGTGCCAGTAGTACTCGACTAGCGGGAAGGGAGACCCAGTACTTC.

The rearrangement links TRBV5-1 to TRBJ1-2, with 12 bases identical to TRBD1. Looked up from germline, CDR1 is SGHRS and CDR2 is YFSETQ. The V segment lost 6 bases and the J segment 6 bases; nucleotides outside the gene matches: 6. CDR3 length equals 14 residues. The CDR3 coding sequence is TGCGCCAGCACTAGGGACAGGGGGCAGGATGGCTACACCTTC. Amino acids: CASTRDRGQDGYTF.

This clonotype was observed a handful of times. The chain couples TRBV20-1 to TRBJ1-6; D is unresolved. This CDR3 comprises 15 residues. Germline CDR1 and CDR2: DFQATT and SNEGSKA (reference sequence). Trimming took 0 bases from V and 7 from J, leaving 13 bases between them. The CDR3 region is CSAREPGLSNSPLHF. CDR3 coding DNA: TGCAGTGCTAGAGAACCGGGGTTGTCGAATTCACCCCTCCACTTT.

The rearrangement links TRBV7-2 to TRBJ1-2, with unresolved D. Germline CDR1 is SGHTA and CDR2 is FQGNSA. The CDR3 has 16 residues. The V and J ends lost 5 bases and 5 bases respectively, with 21 bases between them. The CDR3 reads CASSPVRAPAIYGYTF. DNA of the CDR3: TGTGCCAGCAGCCCCGTTAGGGCACCGGCTATATATGGCTACACCTTC.